These 32 T cell receptor beta chains share one sample of origin, sequenced in a study of molecular identifiers for immune sequencing clone quantification. Via MiXCR, TCRdb re-called the PCR reads, giving one row per CDR3 protein. The sample carries around 470,000 distinct CDR3 sequences, 20% to 25% recorded once. The sample taken for sequencing was naive CD8+ T cells from blood, with Jurkat cell RNA spiked in. Subset noted: FACS-sorted CD8+CD4-CCR7+CD45RA+ naive T cells. The receptor set was obtained from a human donor in good health. Some libraries in this study had Jurkat cell RNA spiked in.

Remarks on this clonotype: A much larger clone is a single base away; this may be a read error. This sequence joins TRBV4-3 and TRBJ1-4; D ambiguous. From germline, CDR1 is LGHNA and CDR2 YSLEER. The CDR3 runs 15 residues. In nucleotides, the CDR3 is TGCGCCAGCAGCCAAGACACAGCAACTAATGAAGAACTGTTTTTT. This sequence encodes CASSQDTATNEELFF.

This clonotype turned up a few times. This chain joins TRBV12-3 or TRBV12-4 and TRBJ2-1; D is undetermined. CDR3 length: 14 amino acids. Trimming removed 4 bases at V and 9 bases at J, with 16 bases between. The CDR3 spells CASSYDTKVGEQFF. CDR3 DNA sequence: TGTGCCAGCAGTTACGACACCAAGGTCGGTGAGCAGTTCTTC.

Worth noting for this clonotype: This may be a read error: a much more frequent sequence differs by one nucleotide. The rearrangement links TRBV6-6 to TRBJ2-1; D unclear. The CDR3 totals 12 residues. Germline V gene data show CDR1 as MNHNY and CDR2 as SVGAGI (reference sequence). For the CDR3, the DNA is TGTGCCAGCAGTGACGAGTACAGTGAGCAGTTCTTC. Amino acid sequence: CASSDEYSEQFF.

This clonotype was seen a handful of times. CDR3 sequence reads: CASSGQGGRGYEQYF. In DNA form, the CDR3 reads TGTGCCAGCAGTGGGCAGGGCGGCAGGGGATACGAGCAGTACTTC. The genes are TRBV6-2 or TRBV6-3 and TRBJ2-7; a weak D match, TRBD1 (6 bases). V shed 5 bases and J shed 4 bases, with 18 bases lying between them. Germline CDR1 MNHEY, CDR2 SVGEGT. This CDR3 region has 15 residues.

The chain is built from TRBV7-9 and TRBJ1-2, with TRBD1 matching over 9 bases. With V trimmed by 2 bases and J by 0 bases, 4 bases remained unmatched. The germline V gene has CDR1 SEHNR and CDR2 FQNEAQ (reference sequence). This CDR3 is built from 16 residues. CDR3 DNA: TGTGCCAGCAGCTTACTACAGGGGGCGTCTAACTATGGCTACACCTTC. Protein sequence: CASSLLQGASNYGYTF.

This clonotype appeared a few times. The gene calls are TRBV19 and TRBJ1-5; D may be TRBD1 (6 bases). Trimming took 6 bases from V and 0 from J, leaving 12 bases between them. The CDR3 is 15 amino acids. From germline, CDR1 is LNHDA and CDR2 SQIVND (reference sequence). This CDR3 reads CASRGGRYSNQPQHF. The CDR3 region has the DNA TGTGCCAGTAGAGGGGGAAGGTATAGCAATCAGCCCCAGCATTTT.

This clonotype was counted ten times or more. The CDR3 is CAWIGDAGVPYF. DNA for the CDR3: TGTGCCTGGATCGGCGACGCAGGGGTCCCATATTTT. This chain joins TRBV30 and TRBJ2-3; possibly TRBD1 for D (6 bases). Germline loops: CDR1 GTSNPN, CDR2 SVGIG (reference sequence). V was trimmed by 4 bases and J by 15 bases, leaving 20 bases between them. The length of the CDR3 is 12 residues.

This clonotype occurred many times. DNA for the CDR3: TGCGCCAGCAGCCAAGATGTCGGGTTAAGAGATACGCAGTATTTT. Translating it yields CASSQDVGLRDTQYF. The chain carries TRBV4-3 and TRBJ2-3; no reliable D call. Germline loops: CDR1 LGHNA, CDR2 YSLEER. The CDR3 is 15 amino acids. V shed 0 bases and J shed 5 bases, with 12 bases lying between them.

With regard to this clonotype: A single base separates this from a much larger clone, so it may be a read error. The chain couples TRBV30 to TRBJ2-3; possibly TRBD1 or TRBD2 for D (6 bases each). The CDR3 runs 15 residues. Germline V gene data show CDR1 as GTSNPN and CDR2 as SVGIG (reference sequence). CDR3 DNA sequence: TGTGCCTGGAGTGCCGGGACAACTAGCACAGATGCGCAGTATTTT. The encoded protein is CAWSAGTTSTDAQYF.

This clonotype was counted at least ten times. The rearrangement uses TRBV12-3 or TRBV12-4 and TRBJ1-1; D remains ambiguous. The CDR3 length is 13 residues. Trimming stripped 3 bases from V and 3 bases from J, with 8 bases between. The CDR3 DNA follows: TGTGCCAGCAGTTTCTTCGAGGACACTGAAGCTTTCTTT. Its protein product is CASSFFEDTEAFF.

V and J are TRBV28 and TRBJ2-1; D gene uncertain. The CDR3 contains 15 residues. Trimming left V 7 bases short and J 5 bases short, with 18 bases between. Per the germline V gene, CDR1 is MDHEN and CDR2 is SYDVKM. This CDR3 reads CASIGIPSLNNEQFF. DNA for the CDR3: TGTGCCAGCATCGGAATCCCGTCTCTTAACAATGAGCAGTTCTTC.

Ten or more counts support this clonotype. The gene calls are TRBV19 and TRBJ1-5; 9 bases map to TRBD1. This CDR3 is 13 amino acids long. In germline, CDR1 is LNHDA, CDR2 SQIVND (reference sequence). Trimming removed 6 bases from V and 7 bases from J; junction bases left unmatched: 4. The CDR3, as DNA: TGTGCCAGTAGCCCGGACAGGGGCCAGCCCCAGCATTTT. It specifies CASSPDRGQPQHF.

This clonotype was counted between two and nine times. The genes are TRBV12-3 or TRBV12-4 and TRBJ1-5; weak D call: TRBD1 (6 bases). The V and J ends lost 4 bases and 2 bases respectively, with 12 bases between them. CDR3 length equals 15 residues. Written as DNA, the CDR3 is TGTGCCAGCAGTTCAGGGGATTACGGCAATCAGCCCCAGCATTTT. The encoded protein is CASSSGDYGNQPQHF.

This clonotype has a handful of counts. The J gene is TRBJ1-1, the V gene TRBV28, with TRBD1 matching over 10 bases. There are 16 residues in the CDR3. After removal of 3 bases from V and 4 bases from J, the junction contained 8 bases not matched to a gene. CDR1 and CDR2 from the germline V gene are MDHEN and SYDVKM. CDR3 in DNA: TGTGCCAGCAGTTTTCCGGGACAGGGGTGGAGCACTGAAGCTTTCTTT. This gives the protein CASSFPGQGWSTEAFF.

V usage is TRBV19 and J usage is TRBJ2-3, with 7 bases aligning to TRBD1. The junction had 8 bases not matched to a gene; V was cut back by 5 bases and J by 3 bases. Germline assignment: CDR1 LNHDA and CDR2 SQIVND (reference sequence). This CDR3 spans 15 amino acids. The CDR3 reads CASSLPGQSTDTQYF. In nucleotides, the CDR3 is TGTGCCAGTAGTTTACCGGGACAGAGTACAGATACGCAGTATTTT.

The V and J genes are TRBV3-1 and TRBJ1-1; TRBD1 matches 8 bases. Germline V gene lookup returns CDR1 LGHDT and CDR2 YNNKEL (reference sequence). The CDR3 consists of 14 residues. With 1 base clipped from V and 5 bases from J, the junction kept 3 bases outside the gene matches. CDR3 coding DNA: TGTGCCAGCAGCCAAGGACAGGGGTGGACTGAAGCTTTCTTT. This translates into CASSQGQGWTEAFF.

This clonotype showed up many times. The chain carries TRBV4-3 and TRBJ2-7; 8 bases agree with TRBD1. Germline lookup yields CDR1 LGHNA and CDR2 YSLEER. J gave up 4 bases and V 1 base, and 3 bases lay outside the gene matches. CDR3 length equals 14 residues. The CDR3 nucleotides read TGCGCCAGCAGCCAAGGGACAGGGCCGTACGAGCAGTACTTC. Its translation is CASSQGTGPYEQYF.

The rearrangement joins TRBV5-4 to TRBJ1-4, with D tentatively TRBD1 (6 bases). CDR3 length equals 13 residues. Germline CDR1 reads SGHNT; CDR2 reads YYREEE (reference sequence). Deletions cut 2 bases from V and 10 bases from J, with 12 bases between. DNA of the CDR3: TGTGCCAGCAGCTTTTCGGGGGCCGCAAAACTGTTTTTT. This gives the protein CASSFSGAAKLFF.

The chain recombines TRBV4-1 with TRBJ2-5; a weak D match, TRBD2 (6 bases). The CDR3 has 14 residues. Looked up from germline, CDR1 is MGHRA and CDR2 is YSYEKL. Trimming removed 6 bases from V and 5 bases from J, with 16 bases in between. The CDR3 here is CASRRVGGTETQYF. The CDR3 bases are TGCGCCAGCAGACGGGTGGGCGGGACGGAGACCCAGTACTTC.

There are a few counts of this clonotype. The rearrangement joins TRBV7-9 to TRBJ2-1; TRBD2 matches at 7 bases. The V gene end was trimmed by 3 bases and the J gene end by 5 bases; junction bases not matched to a gene: 7. In germline, CDR1 is SEHNR, CDR2 FQNEAQ (reference sequence). CDR3 length: 15 amino acids. CDR3 sequence: CASSFGLAVHNEQFF. In nucleotides, the CDR3 is TGTGCCAGCAGCTTTGGGCTAGCGGTCCACAATGAGCAGTTCTTC.

The chain joins TRBV7-9 to TRBJ2-5, with D possibly TRBD2 on 6 matching bases. V was cut by 3 bases and J by 5 bases, with 13 bases left in between. This CDR3 comprises 14 residues. The germline V gene has CDR1 SEHNR and CDR2 FQNEAQ (reference sequence). Here the CDR3 DNA reads TGTGCCAGCAGCTTTACCGGGAGAGAGGAGACCCAGTACTTC. Translating gives CASSFTGREETQYF.

With respect to this clonotype: A much more abundant neighbour one base away suggests this may be a read error. The chain uses TRBV6-5 and TRBJ2-7; the match to TRBD1 covers 11 bases. The germline gives CDR1 MNHEY, CDR2 SVGAGI. The V and J ends lost 5 bases and 3 bases, in that order; junction bases with no gene match: 6. The CDR3 is made up of 15 amino acids. The CDR3 DNA sequence: TGTGCCAGCAGTCCAACGGACAGGGGGCTCTACGAGCAGTACTTC. Translation gives CASSPTDRGLYEQYF.

Points on this clonotype: A clone one base away is much larger, so this may be a read error. The CDR3 DNA follows: TGCAGCGCCGGGGGCGCAACCTCCCACGAGCAGTACTTC. Translation gives CSAGGATSHEQYF. This chain links TRBV29-1 with TRBJ2-7; D possibly matches TRBD1 or TRBD2 (6 bases each). In germline, CDR1 is SQVTM, CDR2 ANQGSEA. This CDR3 contains 13 residues.

This clonotype came up once. A much bigger clone sits one base away, suggesting this may be a read error. The chain has TRBV6-2 or TRBV6-3 and TRBJ2-7, with a tentative D call TRBD2 (5 bases). Germline-derived CDR1 and CDR2 are MNHEY and SVGEGT. There are 15 residues in the CDR3. The CDR3 DNA reads TGTGCCAGCGGTTACTCATCGGGGTCAAATTACGAGCAGTACTTC. It yields the protein CASGYSSGSNYEQYF.

With respect to this clonotype: A much more abundant neighbour one base away suggests this may be a read error. The chain links TRBV7-9 to TRBJ2-1; D assignment may be TRBD1 or TRBD2 (6 bases each). There are 16 residues in the CDR3. Germline V gene sequence: CDR1 SEHNR, CDR2 FQNEAQ (reference sequence). Trimming pared 4 bases from V and 9 bases from J, leaving 22 bases between. The CDR3 DNA sequence: TGTGCCAGCAGCTCCTTGGCAACAGGGACTTTCGCTGAGCAGTTCTTC. It codes for CASSSLATGTFAEQFF.

This clonotype came up many times. The genes are TRBV6-5 and TRBJ2-5; no clear D. V gave up 2 bases and J gave up 5 bases, with 12 bases separating them. This CDR3 contains 14 residues. The germline V gene encodes CDR1 MNHEY and CDR2 SVGAGI. CDR3 in amino acids: CASSYTTLPETQYF. The CDR3 DNA reads TGTGCCAGCAGTTACACTACTCTGCCGGAGACCCAGTACTTC.

Many counts were recorded for this clonotype. The V gene is TRBV7-3, the J gene TRBJ2-5; D is unclear. There are 13 residues in the CDR3. The V gene's germline CDR1 is SGHTA and CDR2 FQGTGA. V lost 1 base and J lost 4, with 7 bases in between. DNA for the CDR3: TGTGCCAGCAGCTTAAGCGTCGCAGAGACCCAGTACTTC. It yields the protein CASSLSVAETQYF.

This clonotype was observed a few times. The chain links TRBV6-5 to TRBJ2-7, with 8 bases matching TRBD1. CDR1 is MNHEY, CDR2 SVGAGI, per germline. The J segment lost 4 bases and the V segment lost 0 bases, leaving 11 bases of the junction unmatched. The CDR3 runs 17 residues. The CDR3 nucleotides read TGTGCCAGCAGTTACTCATTAGACAGGGGACTCCCGTACGAGCAGTACTTC. Protein product: CASSYSLDRGLPYEQYF.

In this sample, this clonotype turned up a few times. The chain joins TRBV6-5 to TRBJ2-3; maybe TRBD2 (7 bases). Trimming removed 5 bases at V and 4 bases at J, with 19 bases between. The CDR3 is made up of 16 amino acids. From germline, CDR1 is MNHEY and CDR2 SVGAGI. CDR3 in DNA: TGTGCCAGCAGTCTCGGGGAGGGGGGAGTGGCAGATACGCAGTATTTT. Translated: CASSLGEGGVADTQYF.

This clonotype was detected only a few times. V and J are TRBV29-1 and TRBJ2-7; 11 nucleotides align to TRBD2. Trimming took 6 bases from V and 3 from J; bases not matched to a gene: 4. Germline V gene lookup returns CDR1 SQVTM and CDR2 ANQGSEA. This CDR3 has 13 amino acids. CDR3: CSVGLAENYEQYF. CDR3 DNA: TGCAGCGTGGGACTAGCGGAAAACTACGAGCAGTACTTC.

This clonotype was seen only a few times. The genes are TRBV7-9 and TRBJ2-1, with 9 bases matching TRBD1. The CDR3 is made up of 15 amino acids. V shed 5 bases and J 7 bases; nucleotides not matched to a gene: 9. The germline V gene encodes CDR1 SEHNR and CDR2 FQNEAQ (reference sequence). CDR3 coding DNA: TGTGCCAGCAGCGACAACAGGGGGCATGAAAATGAGCAGTTCTTC. Translation: CASSDNRGHENEQFF.

The chain recombines TRBV27 with TRBJ2-2; D ambiguous. Germline CDR1 reads MNHEY; CDR2 reads SMNVEV (reference sequence). The CDR3 runs 14 residues. V was cut by 6 bases and J by 4 bases, with 12 bases left in between. The CDR3 bases are TGTGCCAGCAGAGAAAGACAAGGCACCGGGGAGCTGTTTTTT. As protein: CASRERQGTGELFF.